The entry below describes one T cell receptor (beta chain). The clone's antigen remains unknown. No much larger clone exists at a distance of one base, and base qualities are not known. This record belongs to a study of cytomegalovirus exposure and HLA in healthy donors (dated by TCRdb to about 2017). With regard to the full study: According to an earlier analysis of several hundred of the donors, about 190 million T cells yielded 120 million or so unique TCR beta sequences and approximately 300 Gb of sequence data. Along with the approximately 700-subject first cohort, a separate validation cohort of over a hundred different subjects was used. The study aimed to test whether signatures of past pathogen exposure could be identified by cataloging public T cell receptors. Genome-wide SNP genotypes for about 65% of the roughly 700 donors were used in a later genetic analysis, which treated that subset as a discovery cohort. High-throughput TCR immunosequencing, statistical association of individual TCRs with disease status, and machine learning were combined to predict cytomegalovirus infection status. Donor age, sex, ethnicity and CMV serostatus were collected together with the repertoire data. The study profiled the T cell repertoires of 550 to 700 subjects by immunosequencing and related them to cytomegalovirus serostatus. Typing coverage differed by locus: A, B, C, DRB1 and DQB1 were typed in roughly 620-630 donors, DQA1 in 522, DPA1 in approximately 610, and DPB1 in around 490. Approximately 300 gigabases of sequencing data and roughly 90 million unique TCR sequences were included in an early release covering under 650 HLA-typed donors. Rather than drawing on any new phenotypic data, the later analysis identified candidate immune exposures from TCR beta sequences and the way those sequences occurred across donors. Among the 398 genotyped donors, around 81% belonged to the genetic ancestry cluster associated with self-reported Caucasian donors. Every repertoire in the discovery cohort had been generated on one and the same sequencing platform. To decide whether each TCR beta V gene segment behaved as functional or pseudogenic, an earlier analysis of several hundred of the donors relied on high-throughput TCR beta sequencing. HLA typing covered class I and class II loci at four-digit resolution. Roughly 5 DR-DQ haplotypes were handled as single units for association and clustering because linkage in the cohort was strong. Across 300 to 400 genotyped donors of the cohort, an average of about 240,000 unique TCR beta nucleotide sequences per donor were sequenced, and roughly a sixth of those sequences were non-productive. In a later analysis, previously published TCR beta repertoires from more than 500 donors were re-analyzed and high-resolution HLA genotyping was added so that TCR occurrence patterns could be studied. Overall study outcomes, separate from this receptor: According to a later analysis, most CMV-associated TCR beta chains appeared to be HLA-restricted, and the HLA associations seemed to be driven largely by CMV exposure. In a later analysis, several top co-occurrence clusters were reported to appear linked to parvovirus B19, influenza, CMV and Epstein-Barr virus. An earlier analysis of approximately 590 of the donors showed that most TCR beta V segments appeared in productive rearrangements either about 87% or about 30% of the time, which broadly matched IMGT annotations. Some IMGT-functional V segments, including TRBV6-2 and TRBV6-3, could not be told apart with the 87-base-pair reads, so those segments were excluded. A later genetic analysis associated a missense DCLRE1C variant with V-gene and J-gene trimming of TCR beta chains, and an independent cohort replicated the association. For the cohort, immune exposure information was limited to CMV serostatus. Linkage disequilibrium might explain the correlated functional status among segregating V segments, but an unknown experimental factor could not be excluded. A further reported finding was that TCR beta sequences accurately predicted the HLA-A and HLA-B alleles for most subjects in the first cohort. In the study, roughly 160 TCR beta chains were listed as associated with cytomegalovirus. In both the original and validation cohorts, the classifier was reported to diagnose cytomegalovirus status with high specificity and sensitivity. In a later analysis, the rate of TCR association differed among HLA loci, with DRB1 alleles having the most associated TCRs and HLA-C alleles having the fewest. According to the authors, the approach could potentially be generalized to other disease states and immunological phenotypes. Most TCR sequences were seen in very few donors, while some public TCRs were found in many individuals. In vitro tests confirmed that a few of the cytomegalovirus-associated TCR beta chains recognize cytomegalovirus antigens. In this cohort, only TCR beta chains were sequenced, and detectable features were limited by the absence of alpha or paired-chain data. A later analysis associated about 16,000 TCR beta sequences with specific HLA alleles at a false discovery rate of 0.05. When HLA alleles, especially DR and DQ, strongly co-occurred, attributing TCR associations to individual alleles was difficult. Sequencing depth was assumed to be roughly uniform across donors in the presence/absence analyses, though that assumption may not hold. Because counts were too low, some 17 rarely observed V segments, including chromosome 9 orphons, were excluded from the earlier analysis of 587 of the donors. In a later genetic analysis, fewer N-insertions in productive TCRs were reported among donors in an Asian-associated ancestry cluster than the roughly 700-donor mean. Because HLA typing was unavailable for some donors at each locus, only the typed subset was used in association tests. A group of highly shared sequence variants was considered likely to be a technical artifact of the sequencing pipeline. In a later analysis, HLA-associated TCR beta chains showed more clonal expansion and lower generation probabilities than non-associated chains that were equally common.

The cohort consisted of 600 to 750 healthy bone marrow donors. Cohort members were all nominally healthy when sampled, although unrecorded immune exposures were likely present. The donor tested CMV seropositive and was one of the 289 seropositive cohort members. A peripheral blood sample was collected from each donor, and TCR beta sequencing was performed on peripheral blood mononuclear cells. Genomic DNA extraction from the blood cell samples was performed with the Qiagen DNeasy Blood Extraction Kit. Libraries were made using the immunoSEQ multiplex PCR assay. For the multiplex PCR, a mixture combining 60 forward primers for TCR Vbeta segments and 13 reverse primers for TCR Jbeta segments was used. The CDR3 region of rearranged TCR beta genes was amplified from genomic DNA by a multiplex PCR assay. The Illumina HiSeq System was used to sequence the amplified TCR beta libraries as 87-base-pair reads. The study's own analysis went as follows. A later analysis tallied tens of millions of unique TCR beta chains across the 660 or so repertoires, and approximately 9.9 million of those chains were shared by two or more donors. To remove PCR and sequencing errors, raw reads were error-corrected and collapsed into unique sequences using a nearest-neighbor algorithm that merged closely related sequences. To assign V, D and J gene segments, CDR3 sequences were aligned to IMGT reference sequences. For a sequence to be retained, a match of at least six nucleotides was required to both a V gene segment and a J gene segment. A rearrangement counted as productive if the CDR3 had no stop codons and remained in frame with V and J, and every other rearrangement counted as non-productive. Following IMGT convention, CDR3 was defined as the stretch from the second conserved V-encoded cysteine to the conserved J-encoded phenylalanine. The earlier analysis of some 550 of the donors excluded any sequence lacking an unambiguous match to a single V gene segment. An earlier analysis of fewer than 750 of the donors called V segments functional above 56.7% productive rearrangements and segregating when the between-donor standard deviation exceeded 5%. To diagnose cytomegalovirus status from the catalog of TCR beta chain sequences, a statistical classification framework was built. In a later analysis, V and J genes were assigned by comparing TCR nucleotide sequences against IMGT/GENE-DB human TR gene sequences. In a later analysis, CDR3 sequences and most-parsimonious VDJ recombination scenarios were assigned using the TCRdist pipeline. In a later analysis, each TCR beta chain was defined by its CDR3 amino acid sequence together with its V-gene family, and reads without a unique V-gene family were excluded. In a later analysis, 500 to 650 highly shared, low-generation-probability nucleotide sequences were removed to address suspected cross-contamination and a sequencing artifact. For each public chain, a later analysis derived a clonal expansion index from normalized ranks of inferred template counts within each repertoire. Generation probabilities in a later analysis came from a VDJ recombination model fitted to out-of-frame rearrangements, and those results were checked against IGoR. Hypergeometric tests were used in a later analysis to score TCR-TCR, TCR-HLA and TCR-CMV co-occurrence, with a repertoire-size bias correction applied to the TCR pairs. In a later analysis, false discovery rates were estimated by permuting HLA or CMV assignments 20 times. In a later analysis, co-occurring TCRs were grouped with DBSCAN, and TCRdist sequence similarity was added when clustering was performed within HLA-allele-positive subsets. For co-occurrence clustering, repertoires with fewer than 30,000 or more than 120,000 public chains were excluded, along with four to six repertoires with anomalous nucleotide sharing. TCRdb retrieved this table from immuneACCESS and kept in-frame rearrangements only. Not all clones are present; in checked studies, unresolved V genes account for under half, and no reason is known for the remainder. V and J calls and clone size come straight from that table; D and trimming were deduced from the DNA. Present in this sample are 170,000 or so clones, roughly 82% of which were seen just once. Under 6.5% of the sample is held by the ten biggest clonotypes.

V trim: 4 bases; J trim: 6 bases; unmatched bases: 4. Counted from cysteine to phenylalanine, this CDR3 has 15 amino acids. This entry keeps only the CDR3 DNA: 45 bases, framed from base 1. Based on the germline V gene, the CDR1 and CDR2 sequences are MNHNS and SASEGT. This clonotype was sampled from a man between 45 and 60 years old in good health and CMV-seropositive. Source material: PBMCs. The chain couples TRBV6-1 to TRBJ2-1, with 12 bases in between that match TRBD2. The DNA is as follows: TGTGCCAGCAGTGTTAGGACTAGCGGGGTCAATGAGCAGTTCTTC. Its translation is CASSVRTSGVNEQFF.